One sample yielded the 26 T cell receptor beta chains listed below, sequenced in a study of shared clonotypes between healthy human individuals. Naive CD8 cells comprised CD45RO-negative, CCR7-positively selected cells, excluding terminally differentiated effector memory CD45RA+ cells. Repertoires were generated with immunoSEQ multiplex PCR, while TCRdb's copy carries only in-frame clones and drops some. The table includes roughly 2,000,000 clones, over 85% detected once. Material: naive CD8+ T cells sorted from blood. All receptors derive from a man in his late teens or twenties in good health.

V is TRBV9 and J is TRBJ2-1; no clear D. The germline gives CDR1 SGDLS, CDR2 YYNGEE. Trimming shortened V by 0 bases and J by 3 bases, and 7 bases separated the two germline ends. CDR3 length: 14 residues. The chain's CDR3 is CASSVEPIYNEQFF. In DNA form, the CDR3 reads TGTGCCAGCAGCGTAGAACCCATCTACAATGAGCAGTTCTTC.

This chain joins TRBV29-1 and TRBJ2-1; D unclear. Germline CDR1 SQVTM, CDR2 ANQGSEA. The CDR3 runs 10 residues. Trimming took off 4 bases at V and 7 bases at J, with 5 bases between the two ends. The CDR3 protein is CSVVTNEQFF. In DNA, the CDR3 is TGCAGCGTTGTGACTAATGAGCAGTTCTTC.

The rearrangement links TRBV13 to TRBJ2-3, with no clear D. Deletions cut 0 bases from V and 1 base from J, with 11 bases between. From germline, CDR1 is PRHDT and CDR2 FYEKMQ (reference sequence). This CDR3 spans 16 amino acids. In DNA form, the CDR3 reads TGTGCCAGCAGCTTAGGCCTTTTGGAACGCACAGATACGCAGTATTTT. It encodes CASSLGLLERTDTQYF.

This clone was seen repeatedly, ten times or more. The same CDR3 can be traced to other DNA sequences in this sample. This chain connects TRBV27 to TRBJ1-1; 7 bases match TRBD1. The germline gives CDR1 MNHEY, CDR2 SMNVEV (reference sequence). This CDR3 is built from 15 residues. J gave up 0 bases and V 5 bases, and 6 bases lay outside the gene matches. CDR3 nucleotides: TGTGCCAGCAGTCCCTCGACAGGGTTGAACACTGAAGCTTTCTTT. Its translation is CASSPSTGLNTEAFF.

This clone has only one observation. The identical CDR3 is also encoded by other nucleotide sequences in the sample. The chain joins TRBV9 to TRBJ2-5, with D perhaps TRBD1 (5 bases). Germline CDR1 is SGDLS and CDR2 is YYNGEE. The CDR3 is 14 amino acids. Trimming shortened V by 0 bases and J by 4 bases, and 10 bases separated the two germline ends. CDR3 bases: TGTGCCAGCAGCGTAGACAGTGGGGCAGAGACCCAGTACTTC. This gives the protein CASSVDSGAETQYF.

This chain connects TRBV7-8 to TRBJ1-1, with D tentatively TRBD1 (6 bases). CDR3 length: 18 amino acids. The germline V gene has CDR1 SGHVS and CDR2 FQNEAQ. Between the trimmed V and J ends, which lost 2 bases and 0 bases, there was a span of 19 bases. In DNA form, the CDR3 reads TGTGCCAGCAGCTTAATGGGCACCGGGACAATCATGAACACTGAAGCTTTCTTT. Its protein is CASSLMGTGTIMNTEAFF.

The chain employs TRBV6-5 and TRBJ2-3, with 8 nucleotides matching TRBD2. The trim removed 11 bases at V and 4 bases at J, leaving 11 bases unmatched. Germline V gene lookup returns CDR1 MNHEY and CDR2 SVGAGI. The CDR3 runs to 14 residues. This CDR3 reads CAVREEILADTQYF. CDR3 in DNA: TGTGCCGTGCGGGAGGAGATATTGGCAGATACGCAGTATTTT.

The CDR3 DNA reads as TGTGCCAGCAGCGCTATGAGCGGACTGAACACCGGGGAGCTGTTTTTT. Translation gives CASSAMSGLNTGELFF. The rearrangement links TRBV9 to TRBJ2-2, with D tentatively TRBD2 (5 bases). The germline V and J ends were trimmed by 3 bases and 1 base, with 13 bases remaining between them. The CDR3 covers 16 residues. Germline V gene sequence: CDR1 SGDLS, CDR2 YYNGEE.

The chain joins TRBV5-1 to TRBJ2-5; 7 nucleotides match TRBD1. The CDR3 runs to 14 residues. Trimming took 4 bases from V and 5 from J; bases not matched to a gene: 8. Germline loops: CDR1 SGHRS, CDR2 YFSETQ. CDR3 in amino acids: CASSPSTGYETQYF. CDR3 sequence (DNA): TGCGCCAGCAGCCCGTCGACAGGGTATGAGACCCAGTACTTC.

V is TRBV28 and J is TRBJ1-6, with a tentative D call TRBD1 (5 bases). This CDR3 is built from 16 residues. The ends were cut back, 3 bases at V and 8 bases at J, with 17 bases in the middle. Germline CDR1 reads MDHEN; CDR2 reads SYDVKM. CDR3 nucleotides: TGTGCCAGCAGTTTGGAAGGGGCTACGGGTTATTCACCCCTCCACTTT. Protein product: CASSLEGATGYSPLHF.

This chain joins TRBV10-1 and TRBJ1-2, with D perhaps matching TRBD1 (6 bases). The CDR3 loop spans 19 amino acids. The germline CDR1 and CDR2 sequences are WNHNN and SYGVQD (reference sequence). Trimming left V 2 bases short and J 0 bases short, with 22 bases between. The CDR3 DNA sequence: TGCGCCAGCAGTGAGCCGACTCCCAGGACAGAGAATACTAACTATGGCTACACCTTC. Translation gives CASSEPTPRTENTNYGYTF.

V gene TRBV6-6 combines with J gene TRBJ2-1, with D uncertain. V shed 2 bases and J shed 4 bases, with 9 bases lying between them. CDR1 is MNHNY, CDR2 SVGAGI, per germline (reference sequence). CDR3 length equals 14 residues. The CDR3 sequence is CASSYTDGYNEQFF. The CDR3 DNA sequence: TGTGCCAGCAGTTACACCGACGGGTACAATGAGCAGTTCTTC.

The V gene is TRBV29-1, the J gene TRBJ2-3, with 7 bases aligning to TRBD2. The V gene's germline CDR1 is SQVTM and CDR2 ANQGSEA. Trimming cost V 1 base and J 10 bases; bases outside gene matches: 8. The CDR3 contains 13 residues. The CDR3 sequence is CSVEVAGLGAQYF. CDR3 in DNA: TGCAGCGTTGAAGTAGCGGGTCTTGGGGCGCAGTATTTT.

V is TRBV27 and J is TRBJ2-2, with 8 bases aligning to TRBD2. This CDR3 is 18 amino acids long. CDR1 and CDR2 from the germline V gene are MNHEY and SMNVEV (reference sequence). The V gene end was trimmed by 2 bases and the J gene end by 3 bases; junction bases not matched to a gene: 11. Written as DNA, the CDR3 is TGTGCCAGCAGTTTAGAACCGGGCGGGGGGATATACACCGGGGAGCTGTTTTTT. It encodes CASSLEPGGGIYTGELFF.

This chain connects TRBV19 to TRBJ2-3; D is possibly TRBD2 (6 bases). Deletions cut 3 bases from V and 2 bases from J, with 12 bases between. This CDR3 region has 15 residues. In germline, CDR1 is LNHDA, CDR2 SQIVND (reference sequence). In DNA, the CDR3 is TGTGCCAGTAGTATCTCGGCGGGGACCACAGATACGCAGTATTTT. It translates to CASSISAGTTDTQYF.

The chain recombines TRBV29-1 with TRBJ2-7; D remains ambiguous. CDR1 is SQVTM and CDR2 is ANQGSEA in the germline V gene. CDR3 size: 13 residues. V was shortened by 1 base and J by 5 bases, with 12 bases between the two germline ends. CDR3 loop: CSVEGTLRDEQYF. CDR3 coding DNA: TGCAGCGTTGAAGGGACCTTACGGGACGAGCAGTACTTC.

With regard to this clone: The same CDR3 is also encoded by other DNA sequences in this sample. The chain couples TRBV7-8 to TRBJ2-7, with D hard to call. CDR3 length: 12 residues. Germline V gene lookup returns CDR1 SGHVS and CDR2 FQNEAQ. The ends were cut back, 1 base at V and 4 bases at J, with 5 bases in the middle. The CDR3 spells CASSLDFYEQYF. The CDR3 DNA reads as TGTGCCAGCAGCTTAGACTTTTACGAGCAGTACTTC. Full variable domain (outside the CDR3, taken from reference TRBV7-8 and TRBJ2-7): GAGVSQSPRYKVAKRGQDVALRCDPISGHVSLFWYQQALGQGPEFLTYFQNEAQLDKSGLPSDRFFAERPEGSVSTLKIQRTQQEDSAVYLCASSLDFYEQYFGPGTRLTVT.

This chain links TRBV5-1 with TRBJ2-3, with D perhaps TRBD1 or TRBD2 (6 bases each). The CDR3 has 15 residues. V was clipped by 1 base and J by 2 bases, with 11 bases between them. Germline CDR1 is SGHRS and CDR2 is YFSETQ. The DNA for the CDR3 is TGCGCCAGCAGCTTGTCAGGGGACTTCACAGATACGCAGTATTTT. Protein product: CASSLSGDFTDTQYF.

The V and J genes are TRBV11-2 and TRBJ2-1; TRBD2 matches at 12 bases. This CDR3 has 17 amino acids. Per germline, CDR1 SGHAT and CDR2 FQNNGV. The ends lost 5 bases at V and 1 base at J; junction bases unmatched: 6. The CDR3 bases are TGTGCCAGCAGCCTCCTAGCGGGGGGGTTTTCCTACAATGAGCAGTTCTTC. Protein: CASSLLAGGFSYNEQFF.

V gene TRBV4-1 combines with J gene TRBJ1-2; D is uncertain. V lost 1 base, J lost 5 bases, and 14 bases lay in between. The germline CDR1 and CDR2 sequences are MGHRA and YSYEKL. The CDR3 is 15 residues long. The CDR3 DNA follows: TGCGCCAGCAGCCAAGTTACCATCAGTGATTATGGCTACACCTTC. It encodes CASSQVTISDYGYTF.

V and J are TRBV10-1 and TRBJ2-7; no definite D call. The ends were cut back, 0 bases at V and 5 bases at J, with 5 bases in the middle. Germline-derived CDR1 and CDR2 are WNHNN and SYGVQD (reference sequence). This CDR3 is built from 12 residues. CDR3 DNA sequence: TGCGCCAGCAGTGAGTCGAACAACGAGCAGTACTTC. Protein product: CASSESNNEQYF.

The CDR3, as DNA: TGTGCCAGCAGTGGGGGACTAGCGTTTCAAGAGACCCAGTACTTC. Translation gives CASSGGLAFQETQYF. The chain is built from TRBV5-4 and TRBJ2-5; TRBD2 aligns across 10 bases. Looked up from germline, CDR1 is SGHNT and CDR2 is YYREEE (reference sequence). The CDR3 is 15 amino acids. After removal of 5 bases from V and 2 bases from J, the junction contained 6 bases not matched to a gene.

The chain combines TRBV27 with TRBJ2-7; 7 bases align to TRBD1. Germline trimming cut 1 base from V and 4 bases from J; bases unmatched to any gene: 7. The length of the CDR3 is 15 residues. Germline V lookup: CDR1 MNHEY, CDR2 SMNVEV (reference sequence). For the CDR3, the DNA is TGTGCCAGCAGTTTATTTCGGCAGGGGGTTTACGAGCAGTACTTC. Residues: CASSLFRQGVYEQYF.

The chain employs TRBV27 and TRBJ1-6; tentatively, D is TRBD1 (5 bases). The CDR3 consists of 15 residues. The germline V gene encodes CDR1 MNHEY and CDR2 SMNVEV (reference sequence). V lost 5 bases and J 7 bases, leaving 15 bases between the germline ends. The CDR3 sequence is CASSPWAGINSPLHF. CDR3 DNA sequence: TGTGCCAGCAGTCCTTGGGCAGGGATAAATTCACCCCTCCACTTT.

J is TRBJ1-2 and V is TRBV6-1; the D gene is possibly TRBD1 (6 bases). Trimming stripped 3 bases from V and 2 bases from J, with 16 bases between. Germline CDR1 and CDR2: MNHNS and SASEGT. The CDR3 spans 16 residues. The CDR3 nucleotides are TGTGCCAGCAGTGAGAGGTGGGGGGCCCCAAACTATGGCTACACCTTC. Translation gives CASSERWGAPNYGYTF.

This clone was counted a single time. The genes are TRBV29-1 and TRBJ2-7; tentative D call: TRBD1 (6 bases). The CDR3 loop spans 12 amino acids. Trimming took 6 bases from V and 5 from J, leaving 14 bases between them. Germline values: CDR1 SQVTM, CDR2 ANQGSEA. The DNA for the CDR3 is TGCAGCGTAATACAGGGCATCGACGAGCAGTACTTC. This sequence encodes CSVIQGIDEQYF.